A selection of T cell receptor beta chains follows, all from one sample in a study of T cells in Graves' hyperthyroidism and ophthalmopathy. TCRdb reanalysed the multiplex PCR reads using MiXCR and keeps one entry per CDR3 protein. In the table there are a few hundred thousand distinct CDR3 sequences, around a fifth of which are singletons. The sequencing input was blood. The receptor set was obtained from a man aged 45-65 years with Graves' ophthalmopathy. Both conserved end residues are part of each CDR3. D genes are given only for firm matches. The listing skips clone size in some rows; elsewhere it reads once, few, many or a size class.

TRBJ2-6,TRBV4-1,-,-,CASSPPQGSSGANVLTF,TGCGCCAGCAGCCCCCCGCAGGGGTCCTCTGGGGCCAACGTCCTGACTTTC
TRBJ2-4,TRBV2,many,-,CATSGESGALNIQYF,TGTGCCACCTCCGGCGAGTCAGGGGCCCTTAACATTCAGTACTTC
TRBJ1-1,TRBV19,-,-,CASLGQYAEAFF,TGTGCCAGTCTAGGGCAGTACGCTGAAGCTTTCTTT
TRBJ2-3,TRBV5-6,few,-,CASSLESGFTQYF,TGTGCCAGCAGCTTGGAATCAGGGTTCACGCAGTATTTT
TRBJ1-5,TRBV4-2,-,-,CASSQDSGVRQPQHF,TGTGCCAGCAGCCAAGATTCAGGGGTCCGACAGCCCCAGCATTTT
TRBJ2-1,TRBV5-6,-,TRBD2,CASSSGLAIYEQFF,TGTGCCAGCAGCTCAGGACTAGCGATCTATGAGCAGTTCTTC
TRBJ2-7,TRBV28,-,-,CASSPPGRYEQYF,TGTGCCAGCAGTCCCCCGGGACGCTACGAGCAGTACTTC
TRBJ2-5,TRBV6-1,few,TRBD1,CASSHPGQQETQYF,TGTGCCAGCAGTCATCCGGGACAGCAAGAGACCCAGTACTTC
TRBJ2-1,TRBV12-3/TRBV12-4,many,-,CASSLARGRNEQFF,TGTGCCAGCAGTTTAGCGAGGGGGAGGAATGAGCAGTTCTTC
TRBJ2-2,TRBV10-1,few,-,CASSALSRGGTGELFF,TGCGCCAGCAGCGCTCTTTCCAGGGGGGGGACCGGGGAGCTGTTTTTT
TRBJ2-7,TRBV11-1,many,-,CASSPVRGYEQYF,TGTGCCAGCAGCCCGGTTCGGGGCTACGAGCAGTACTTC
TRBJ2-1,TRBV27,-,TRBD1,CATRDPRQGTGNEQFF,TGTGCCACCCGAGACCCTAGACAGGGAACCGGCAATGAGCAGTTCTTC
TRBJ2-2,TRBV5-1,few,TRBD1,CASSFGQGTGELFF,TGCGCCAGCAGCTTCGGACAGGGAACCGGGGAGCTGTTTTTT
TRBJ2-7,TRBV6-1,-,TRBD2,CASSPSRGAYEQYF,TGTGCCAGCAGTCCTAGTCGGGGGGCCTACGAGCAGTACTTC
TRBJ1-2,TRBV28,-,TRBD1,CASRWTGNGGYTF,TGTGCCAGCAGATGGACAGGGAATGGAGGCTACACCTTC
TRBJ2-7,TRBV5-1,-,TRBD1,CASGQGGNDAEQYF,TGCGCCAGCGGACAGGGGGGGAATGACGCCGAGCAGTACTTC
TRBJ2-3,TRBV29-1,-,-,CSVEGFALGTDTQYF,TGCAGCGTTGAAGGGTTCGCCTTGGGCACAGATACGCAGTATTTT
TRBJ2-3,TRBV15,few,-,CATAPGQLDTQYF,TGTGCCACCGCTCCGGGGCAGTTAGATACGCAGTATTTT
TRBJ1-1,TRBV30,many,-,CAWRDATGAYTEAFF,TGTGCCTGGAGGGACGCGACAGGAGCCTACACTGAAGCTTTCTTT
TRBJ2-3,TRBV20-1,many,TRBD2,CSASAGAGDPTDTQYF,TGCAGTGCTAGTGCGGGAGCGGGAGATCCCACAGATACGCAGTATTTT
TRBJ2-1,TRBV12-3/TRBV12-4,many,TRBD2,CASSLILGTSNEQFF,TGTGCCAGCAGTTTAATTCTCGGGACTAGTAATGAGCAGTTCTTC
TRBJ1-5,TRBV27,-,TRBD1,CASSTDRGQPQHF,TGTGCCAGCAGTACGGACAGGGGCCAGCCCCAGCATTTT
TRBJ2-3,TRBV3-1,-,-,CASSQDYGGPRYF,TGTGCCAGCAGCCAAGATTACGGTGGGCCAAGGTATTTT
TRBJ1-5,TRBV13,many,-,CASSLGRSNQPQHF,TGTGCCAGCAGCTTAGGTCGGAGCAATCAGCCCCAGCATTTT
TRBJ1-5,TRBV20-1,many,-,CSARGLFSGTNQPQHF,TGCAGTGCTAGAGGGTTGTTCTCAGGGACCAATCAGCCCCAGCATTTT
TRBJ1-5,TRBV9,many,-,CASSRRGDLNQPQHF,TGTGCCAGCAGCCGTAGGGGGGACCTCAATCAGCCCCAGCATTTT
TRBJ2-7,TRBV28,many,TRBD2,CASSPYSSGGTDYEQYF,TGTGCCAGCAGTCCCTATTCGAGCGGGGGGACGGACTACGAGCAGTACTTC
TRBJ2-2,TRBV6-1,-,-,CASSYFAGLTGELFF,TGTGCCAGCAGTTATTTTGCAGGATTAACCGGGGAGCTGTTTTTT
TRBJ2-1,TRBV10-3,-,-,CAMGPSSYNEQFF,TGTGCCATGGGGCCAAGCTCCTACAATGAGCAGTTCTTC
TRBJ2-1,TRBV11-2,many,-,CASSLVGARGGSYNEQFF,TGTGCCAGCAGCTTAGTAGGTGCGAGGGGGGGGTCCTACAATGAGCAGTTCTTC
TRBJ2-7,TRBV12-3/TRBV12-4,-,-,CASSFAGRSYEQYF,TGTGCCAGCAGTTTTGCGGGACGGTCCTACGAGCAGTACTTC
TRBJ2-7,TRBV5-1,few,TRBD2,CASSLGIAGASYEQYF,TGCGCCAGCAGCTTGGGAATTGCGGGAGCCTCCTACGAGCAGTACTTC
TRBJ1-2,TRBV10-3,many,-,CAISERGTGENYGYTF,TGTGCCATCAGTGAGCGGGGAACAGGTGAAAACTATGGCTACACCTTC
TRBJ2-3,TRBV5-8,-,TRBD1,CASSFWTGGTTDTQYF,TGTGCCAGCAGCTTTTGGACAGGGGGCACCACAGATACGCAGTATTTT